This TCR beta chain was sequenced during a study of T cell changes during pregnancy in multiple sclerosis. With 6 bases removed from V and 1 base from J, the gap between germline ends came to 9 bases. Germline CDR1 and CDR2: MNHEY and SVGAGI. The CDR3 is 13 residues long. Only in-frame clones appear in the TCRdb table, and some are missing; sequencing was by immunoSEQ multiplex PCR. Of tens of thousands of clones listed, 80% to 95% are singletons. The V and J genes are TRBV6-5 and TRBJ1-1, with D possibly being TRBD1 (5 bases). This receptor was identified in a female donor in good health, enrolled as a control in a pregnancy study. The source was CD4+ T cells from peripheral blood mononuclear cells, collected in the third trimester of pregnancy. The CDR3 bases are TGTGCCAGCAGCCTCAGGGCGAACACTGAAGCTTTCTTT. Translation: CASSLRANTEAFF.